The 15 T cell receptor beta chains presented below share a single source sample, sequenced in a study of cytomegalovirus exposure and HLA in healthy donors. The PCR made use of 60 Vbeta and 13 Jbeta primers. This table comes from immunoSEQ multiplex PCR, and its TCRdb copy is limited to in-frame clones, with some not included. The table has 100,000 to 130,000 clones, about 72% seen once. Input material: PBMCs. The source of these receptors is a man younger than 30 in good health and CMV-seronegative.

The rearrangement links TRBV27 to TRBJ2-1; 9 nucleotides match TRBD2. The junction had 14 bases not matched to a gene; V was cut back by 5 bases and J by 6 bases. Per germline, CDR1 MNHEY and CDR2 SMNVEV (reference sequence). The CDR3 consists of 17 residues. As DNA, the CDR3 is TGTGCCAGCAGTCACCGACTAGCGGCTTCCCTAGCCAATGAGCAGTTCTTC. Encoded protein: CASSHRLAASLANEQFF.

This clone was detected only once. The CDR3 bases are TGTGCCAGCAGCCCAGGGTGGCCACCCCTCCACTTT. Amino acid sequence: CASSPGWPPLHF. The chain recombines TRBV7-3 with TRBJ1-6, with D tentatively TRBD1 (5 bases). V was shortened by 5 bases and J by 11 bases, with 10 bases between the two germline ends. The V gene's germline CDR1 is SGHTA and CDR2 FQGTGA. The CDR3 sequence is 12 residues long.

This clone was counted between two and nine times. This rearrangement joins TRBV9 to TRBJ1-4; D uncertain. Trimming took off 2 bases at V and 6 bases at J, with 11 bases between the two ends. CDR3 length: 14 residues. CDR1 SGDLS and CDR2 YYNGEE come from the germline V gene. CDR3 DNA: TGTGCCAGCAGCGTCTCCGGGATCCATGAAAAACTGTTTTTT. As protein: CASSVSGIHEKLFF.

The CDR3 coding sequence is TGTGCCAGCAGCTTCCATGAAAAACTGTTTTTT. Protein: CASSFHEKLFF. The V gene is TRBV25-1, the J gene TRBJ1-4, with D uncertain. Per germline, CDR1 MGHDK and CDR2 SYGVNS. V gave up 6 bases and J gave up 6 bases, with 5 bases separating them. This CDR3 spans 11 amino acids.

J is TRBJ2-3 and V is TRBV15, with 8 nucleotides matching TRBD1. The CDR3 is made up of 16 amino acids. Trimming took 1 base from V and 1 from J; bases not matched to a gene: 4. Germline V gene data show CDR1 as LNHNV and CDR2 as YYDKDF (reference sequence). CDR3 protein: CATSRGQGSGTDTQYF. The DNA for the CDR3 is TGTGCCACCAGCAGAGGACAGGGGTCGGGCACAGATACGCAGTATTTT. Together with reference TRBV15 and TRBJ2-3, the CDR3 gives the full variable domain: DAMVIQNPRYQVTQFGKPVTLSCSQTLNHNVMYWYQQKSSQAPKLLFHYYDKDFNNEADTPDNFQSRRPNTSFCFLDIRSPGLGDTAMYLCATSRGQGSGTDTQYFGPGTRLTVL.

This chain connects TRBV10-3 to TRBJ2-3; D is perhaps TRBD1 (6 bases). CDR3 length: 14 amino acids. Per germline, CDR1 ENHRY and CDR2 SYGVKD. V dropped 3 bases and J dropped 6 bases, with 13 bases sitting between them. CDR3 coding DNA: TGTGCCATCAGTGACAGGGGAAAGGTGGATACGCAGTATTTT. This sequence encodes CAISDRGKVDTQYF.

This rearrangement joins TRBV5-4 to TRBJ2-7, with 7 bases that match TRBD1. CDR1 and CDR2 from the germline V gene are SGHNT and YYREEE (reference sequence). The CDR3 consists of 13 residues. J was trimmed by 2 bases and V by 5 bases; bases with no gene match: 4. DNA for the CDR3: TGTGCCAGCAGGACAGGGTGCACCTACGAGCAGTACTTC. This codes for CASRTGCTYEQYF.

This chain uses TRBV6-1 with TRBJ2-1; 12 bases map to TRBD2. Germline assignment: CDR1 MNHNS and CDR2 SASEGT. The CDR3 has 15 amino acids. Losses at the gene ends were 2 bases for V and 8 bases for J; bases not matched to a gene: 4. The CDR3 reads CASSELAGGPDEQFF. CDR3 nucleotides: TGTGCCAGCAGTGAACTAGCGGGGGGGCCCGATGAGCAGTTCTTC.

In this sample, this clone turned up a few times. The chain carries TRBV19 and TRBJ2-6; the D gene is possibly TRBD1 (7 bases). V was shortened by 4 bases and J by 0 bases, with 13 bases between the two germline ends. This CDR3 is 17 amino acids long. The V gene's germline CDR1 is LNHDA and CDR2 SQIVND (reference sequence). As DNA, the CDR3 is TGTGCCAGTAGTAGCGCGGGACAGATCTCTGGGGCCAACGTCCTGACTTTC. Translation gives CASSSAGQISGANVLTF.

Here the CDR3 DNA reads TGTGCCAGCAGCGCCCTACGAGGGGGACAATTTGGTGACACCATATATTTT. Its protein is CASSALRGGQFGDTIYF. V gene TRBV4-2 combines with J gene TRBJ1-3, with a tentative D call TRBD1 (6 bases). The CDR3 length is 17 residues. Trimming removed 5 bases from V and 8 bases from J, with 25 bases in between. Germline CDR1 reads LGHNA; CDR2 reads YNFKEQ.

This clone was seen only a few times. The chain joins TRBV5-6 to TRBJ2-7; 9 nucleotides align to TRBD1. After removal of 4 bases from V and 6 bases from J, the junction contained 17 bases not matched to a gene. Germline V CDR1 and CDR2: SGHDT, YYEEEE. The CDR3 is 17 amino acids. The CDR3 nucleotides read TGTGCCAGCAGCCCCGTAGAAGGGGACAGGGTAGGGGGCGAGCAGTACTTC. This gives the protein CASSPVEGDRVGGEQYF.

The CDR3 DNA follows: TGTGCCAGCAGCCAAGAGCATCAGGGCAGGGGAACACCAGATACGCAGTATTTT. Translating it yields CASSQEHQGRGTPDTQYF. The chain recombines TRBV4-2 with TRBJ2-3, with TRBD1 as a possible D gene (6 bases). The CDR3 has 18 residues. The V gene's germline CDR1 is LGHNA and CDR2 YNFKEQ. V was cut by 0 bases and J by 4 bases, with 20 bases left in between.

This chain links TRBV5-8 with TRBJ2-2; possible D gene TRBD2, 6 bases. The germline gives CDR1 SGHTS, CDR2 YDEGEE. This CDR3 has 16 residues. V was cut by 1 base and J by 2 bases, with 12 bases left in between. The CDR3 sequence: CASSLTGRGNTGELFF. CDR3 bases: TGTGCCAGCAGCTTGACGGGGCGGGGCAACACCGGGGAGCTGTTTTTT.

V is TRBV7-3 and J is TRBJ2-5, with 8 bases that match TRBD1. V was clipped by 5 bases and J by 3 bases; unmatched bases: 2. This CDR3 has 13 residues. Germline CDR1 SGHTA, CDR2 FQGTGA. The CDR3 nucleotides are TGTGCCAGCAGCCTGACAGGGGAAGAGACCCAGTACTTC. It is translated as CASSLTGEETQYF.

The chain has TRBV4-2 and TRBJ1-2; D possibly corresponds to TRBD1 (6 bases). The V gene's germline CDR1 is LGHNA and CDR2 YNFKEQ. With 1 base removed from V and 3 bases from J, the gap between germline ends came to 15 bases. This CDR3 contains 16 residues. For the CDR3, the DNA is TGTGCCAGCAGCCAAGCGCCAGGGGCTTCGGACTATGGCTACACCTTC. This encodes CASSQAPGASDYGYTF.